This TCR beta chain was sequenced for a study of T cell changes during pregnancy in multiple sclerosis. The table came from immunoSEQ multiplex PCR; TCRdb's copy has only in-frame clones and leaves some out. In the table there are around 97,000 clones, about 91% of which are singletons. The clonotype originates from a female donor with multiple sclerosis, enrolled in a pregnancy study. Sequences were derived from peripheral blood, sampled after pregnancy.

Here the CDR3 reads CASSPKTYGNEKLFF. CDR3 DNA: TGTGCCAGCAGTCCTAAAACCTACGGGAATGAAAAACTGTTTTTT. V and J are TRBV6-1 and TRBJ1-4; no definite D call. Trimming left V 5 bases short and J 5 bases short, with 15 bases between. CDR1 is MNHNS and CDR2 is SASEGT in the germline V gene. The CDR3 extends over 15 amino acids.